This TCR beta chain was sequenced for a study of cytomegalovirus exposure and HLA in healthy donors. Study at large: Most donors, 81% of 398 genotyped, fell in the Caucasian-associated ancestry cluster. Whole-study results and caveats: What a later analysis showed was that several of the most significant clusters appeared linked to common viral pathogens.

Per germline, CDR1 MNHNS and CDR2 SASEGT. V was clipped by 2 bases and J by 13 bases; unmatched bases: 7. The CDR3 runs to 14 residues. For this clone: Its antigen is not known.

This PCR relied on a set of 60 Vbeta primers and 13 Jbeta primers. Clones were read by immunoSEQ multiplex PCR, and TCRdb kept only the in-frame ones, dropping some. In total, the table holds 40,000 or so clones. Sequenced input: PBMCs. The V gene is TRBV6-1, the J gene TRBJ1-6; 8 positions match TRBD1. The TCR originated in a woman aged 25 to 39 in good health and CMV-seropositive. Here the CDR3 DNA reads TGTGCCAGCAGTGAATCGGACAGGGCTTCTCCCCTCCACTTT. Translating it yields CASSESDRASPLHF.